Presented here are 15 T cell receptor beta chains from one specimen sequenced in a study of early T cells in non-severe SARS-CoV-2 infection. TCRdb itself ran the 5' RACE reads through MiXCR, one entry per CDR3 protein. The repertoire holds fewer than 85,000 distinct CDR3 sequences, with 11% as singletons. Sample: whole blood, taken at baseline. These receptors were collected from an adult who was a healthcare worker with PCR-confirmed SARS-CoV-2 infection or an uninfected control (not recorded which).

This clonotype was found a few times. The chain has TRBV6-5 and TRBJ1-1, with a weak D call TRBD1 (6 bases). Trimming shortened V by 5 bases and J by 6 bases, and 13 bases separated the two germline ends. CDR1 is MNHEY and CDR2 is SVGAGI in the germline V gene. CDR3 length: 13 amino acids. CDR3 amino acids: CASSRGGDAEAFF. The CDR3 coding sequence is TGTGCCAGCAGTCGCGGGGGCGACGCTGAAGCTTTCTTT.

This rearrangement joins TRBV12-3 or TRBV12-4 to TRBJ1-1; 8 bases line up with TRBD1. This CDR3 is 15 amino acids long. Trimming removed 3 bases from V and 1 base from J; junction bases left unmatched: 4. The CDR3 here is CASSFSTGENTEAFF. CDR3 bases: TGTGCCAGCAGTTTTTCGACAGGGGAGAACACTGAAGCTTTCTTT.

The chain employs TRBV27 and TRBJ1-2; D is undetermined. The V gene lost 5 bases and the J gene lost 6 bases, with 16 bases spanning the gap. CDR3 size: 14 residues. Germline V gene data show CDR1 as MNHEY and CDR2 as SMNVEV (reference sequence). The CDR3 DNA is TGTGCCAGCAGTCCCTACCCGGGAGGGAATGGCTACACCTTC. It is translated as CASSPYPGGNGYTF.

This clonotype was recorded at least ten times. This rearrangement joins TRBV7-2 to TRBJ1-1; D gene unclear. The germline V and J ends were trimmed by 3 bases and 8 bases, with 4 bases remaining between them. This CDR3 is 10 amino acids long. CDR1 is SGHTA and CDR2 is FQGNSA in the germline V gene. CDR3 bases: TGTGCCAGCAGCTTCCAGGAAGCTTTCTTT. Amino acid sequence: CASSFQEAFF.

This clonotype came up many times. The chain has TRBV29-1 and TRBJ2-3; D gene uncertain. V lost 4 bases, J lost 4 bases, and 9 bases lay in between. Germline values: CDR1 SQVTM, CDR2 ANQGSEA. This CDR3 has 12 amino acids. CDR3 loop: CSVVIASDTQYF. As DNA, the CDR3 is TGCAGCGTTGTAATAGCCTCAGATACGCAGTATTTT.

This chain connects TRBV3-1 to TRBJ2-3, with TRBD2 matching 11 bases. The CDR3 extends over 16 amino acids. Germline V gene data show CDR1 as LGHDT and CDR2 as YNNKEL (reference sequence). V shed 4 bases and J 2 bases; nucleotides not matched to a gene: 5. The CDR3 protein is CASSPGLAAFTDTQYF. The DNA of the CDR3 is TGTGCCAGCAGCCCGGGACTAGCGGCGTTCACAGATACGCAGTATTTT.

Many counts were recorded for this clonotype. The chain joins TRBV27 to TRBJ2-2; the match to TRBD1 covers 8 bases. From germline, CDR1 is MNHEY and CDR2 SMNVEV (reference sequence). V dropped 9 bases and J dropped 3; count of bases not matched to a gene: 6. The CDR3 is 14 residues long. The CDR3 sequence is CASRTGMYTGELFF. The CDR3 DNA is TGTGCCAGTAGGACAGGGATGTACACCGGGGAGCTGTTTTTT.

The CDR3 spells CASSEQRRVFF. The CDR3 DNA sequence: TGTGCCAGCAGTGAACAACGCCGAGTGTTTTTT. This chain connects TRBV2 to TRBJ1-4; no definite D call. Germline V gene sequence: CDR1 SNHLY, CDR2 FYNNEI. V was clipped by 2 bases and J by 15 bases, with 10 bases between them. The CDR3 extends over 11 amino acids.

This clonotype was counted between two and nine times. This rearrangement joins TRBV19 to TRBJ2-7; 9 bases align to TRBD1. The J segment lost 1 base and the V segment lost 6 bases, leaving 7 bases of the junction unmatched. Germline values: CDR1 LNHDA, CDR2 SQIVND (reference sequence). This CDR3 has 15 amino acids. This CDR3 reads CASRQPGQGSYEQYF. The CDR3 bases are TGTGCCAGTAGACAACCGGGACAGGGATCCTACGAGCAGTACTTC. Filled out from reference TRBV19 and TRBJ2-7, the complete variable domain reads DGGITQSPKYLFRKEGQNVTLSCEQNLNHDAMYWYRQDPGQGLRLIYYSQIVNDFQKGDIAEGYSVSREKKESFPLTVTSAQKNPTAFYLCASRQPGQGSYEQYFGPGTRLTVT.

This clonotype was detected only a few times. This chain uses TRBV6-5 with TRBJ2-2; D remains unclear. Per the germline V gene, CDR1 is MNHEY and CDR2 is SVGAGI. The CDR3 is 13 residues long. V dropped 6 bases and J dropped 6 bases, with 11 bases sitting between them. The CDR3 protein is CASSPNPSGELFF. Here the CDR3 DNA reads TGTGCCAGCAGCCCGAACCCTTCCGGGGAGCTGTTTTTT.

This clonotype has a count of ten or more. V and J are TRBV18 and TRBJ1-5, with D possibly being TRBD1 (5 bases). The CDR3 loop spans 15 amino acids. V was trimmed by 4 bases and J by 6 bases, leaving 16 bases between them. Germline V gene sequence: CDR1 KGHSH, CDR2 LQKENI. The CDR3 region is CASSQDGGTLQPQHF. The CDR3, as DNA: TGTGCCAGCTCACAAGACGGGGGTACCCTTCAGCCCCAGCATTTT.

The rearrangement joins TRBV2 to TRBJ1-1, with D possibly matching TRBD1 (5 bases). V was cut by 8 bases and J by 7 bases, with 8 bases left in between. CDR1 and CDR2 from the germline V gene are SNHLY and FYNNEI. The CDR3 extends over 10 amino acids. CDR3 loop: CASGGIEAFF. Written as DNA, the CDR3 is TGTGCCAGCGGGGGTATTGAAGCTTTCTTT.

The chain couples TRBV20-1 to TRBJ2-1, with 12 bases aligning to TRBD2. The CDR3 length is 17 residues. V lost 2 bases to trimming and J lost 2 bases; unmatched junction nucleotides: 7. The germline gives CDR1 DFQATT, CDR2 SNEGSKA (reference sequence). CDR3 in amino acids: CSARTPLAGGTYNEQFF. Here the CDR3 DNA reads TGCAGTGCTAGAACCCCACTAGCGGGGGGTACCTACAATGAGCAGTTCTTC.

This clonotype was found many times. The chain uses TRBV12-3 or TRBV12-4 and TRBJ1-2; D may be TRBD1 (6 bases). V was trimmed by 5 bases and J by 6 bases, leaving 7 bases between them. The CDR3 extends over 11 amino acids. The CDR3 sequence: CASSNRDGYTF. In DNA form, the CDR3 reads TGTGCCAGCAGTAACAGGGATGGCTACACCTTC.

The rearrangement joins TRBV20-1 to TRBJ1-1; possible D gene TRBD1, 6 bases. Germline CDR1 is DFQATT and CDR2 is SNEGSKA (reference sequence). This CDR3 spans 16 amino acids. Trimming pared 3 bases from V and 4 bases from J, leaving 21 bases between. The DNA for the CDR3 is TGCAGTGCTAGCAGGGGAAACCTTAACCGGGGCACTGAAGCTTTCTTT. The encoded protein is CSASRGNLNRGTEAFF.